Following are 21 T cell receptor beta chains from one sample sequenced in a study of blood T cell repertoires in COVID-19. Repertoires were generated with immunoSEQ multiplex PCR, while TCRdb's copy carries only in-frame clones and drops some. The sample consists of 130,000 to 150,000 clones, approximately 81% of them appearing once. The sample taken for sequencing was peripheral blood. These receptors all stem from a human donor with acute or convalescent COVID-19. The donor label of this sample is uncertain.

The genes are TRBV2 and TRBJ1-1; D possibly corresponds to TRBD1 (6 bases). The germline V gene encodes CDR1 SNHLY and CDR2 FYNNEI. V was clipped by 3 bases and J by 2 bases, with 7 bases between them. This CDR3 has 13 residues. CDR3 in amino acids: CASSEDSNTEAFF. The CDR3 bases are TGTGCCAGCAGTGAGGACAGCAACACTGAAGCTTTCTTT.

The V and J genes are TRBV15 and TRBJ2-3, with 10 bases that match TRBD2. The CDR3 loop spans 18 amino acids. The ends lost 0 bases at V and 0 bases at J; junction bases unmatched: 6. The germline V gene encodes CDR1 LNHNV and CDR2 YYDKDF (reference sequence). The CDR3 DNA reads TGTGCCACCAGCAGAGATCGAATGACTAGCGGGAGCACAGATACGCAGTATTTT. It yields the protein CATSRDRMTSGSTDTQYF.

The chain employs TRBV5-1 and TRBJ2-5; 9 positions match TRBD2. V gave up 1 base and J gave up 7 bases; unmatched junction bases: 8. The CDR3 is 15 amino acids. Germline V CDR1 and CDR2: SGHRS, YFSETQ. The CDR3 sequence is CASSLTWTSDGTQYF. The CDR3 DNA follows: TGCGCCAGCAGCTTGACCTGGACTAGCGACGGGACCCAGTACTTC.

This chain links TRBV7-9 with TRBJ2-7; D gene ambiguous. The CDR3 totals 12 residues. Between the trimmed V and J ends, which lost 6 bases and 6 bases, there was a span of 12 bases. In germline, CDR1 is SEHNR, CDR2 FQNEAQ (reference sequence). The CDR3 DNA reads TGTGCCAGCAGACAAATGACTCGCGAGCAGTACTTC. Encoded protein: CASRQMTREQYF.

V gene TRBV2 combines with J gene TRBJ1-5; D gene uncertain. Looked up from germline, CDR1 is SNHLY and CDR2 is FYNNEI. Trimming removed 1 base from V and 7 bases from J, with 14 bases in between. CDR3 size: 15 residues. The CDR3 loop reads CASSEEVTQAQPQHF. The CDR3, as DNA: TGTGCCAGCAGTGAAGAGGTAACCCAGGCACAGCCCCAGCATTTT. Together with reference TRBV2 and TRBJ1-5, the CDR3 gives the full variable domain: EPEVTQTPSHQVTQMGQEVILRCVPISNHLYFYWYRQILGQKVEFLVSFYNNEISEKSEIFDDQFSVERPDGSNFTLKIRSTKLEDSAMYFCASSEEVTQAQPQHFGDGTRLSIL.

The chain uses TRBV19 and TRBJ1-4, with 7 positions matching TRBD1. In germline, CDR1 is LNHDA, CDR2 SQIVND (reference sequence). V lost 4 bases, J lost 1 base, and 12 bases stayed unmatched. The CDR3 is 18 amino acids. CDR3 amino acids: CASSTNPLRGLTNEKLFF. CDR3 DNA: TGTGCCAGTAGTACAAACCCCCTAAGGGGGCTAACTAATGAAAAACTGTTTTTT.

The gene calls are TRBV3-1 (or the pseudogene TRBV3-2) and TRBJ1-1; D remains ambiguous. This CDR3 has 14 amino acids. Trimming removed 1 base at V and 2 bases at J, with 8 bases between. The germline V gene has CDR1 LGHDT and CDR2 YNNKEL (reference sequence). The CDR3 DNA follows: TGTGCCAGCAGCCAAGGGAGGGCTAACACTGAAGCTTTCTTT. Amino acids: CASSQGRANTEAFF.

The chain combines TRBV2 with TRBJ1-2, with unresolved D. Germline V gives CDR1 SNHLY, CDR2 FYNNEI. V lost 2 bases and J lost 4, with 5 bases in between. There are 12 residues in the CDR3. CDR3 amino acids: CASSEQIYGYTF. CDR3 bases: TGTGCCAGCAGTGAACAGATCTATGGCTACACCTTC.

DNA for the CDR3: TGTGCCAGCTCACCAGGACTAGCGGAAACCTACGAGCAGTACGTC. Encoded protein: CASSPGLAETYEQYV. J is TRBJ2-7 and V is TRBV18; TRBD2 matches at 10 bases. Germline V gene lookup returns CDR1 KGHSH and CDR2 LQKENI. V was clipped by 2 bases and J by 2 bases; unmatched bases: 3. This CDR3 has 15 residues.

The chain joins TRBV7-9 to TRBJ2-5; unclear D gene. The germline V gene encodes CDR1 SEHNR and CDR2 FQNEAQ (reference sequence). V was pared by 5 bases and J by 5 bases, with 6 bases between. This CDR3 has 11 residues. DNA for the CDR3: TGTGCCAGCAGCGCCAGGGAGACCCAGTACTTC. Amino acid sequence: CASSARETQYF.

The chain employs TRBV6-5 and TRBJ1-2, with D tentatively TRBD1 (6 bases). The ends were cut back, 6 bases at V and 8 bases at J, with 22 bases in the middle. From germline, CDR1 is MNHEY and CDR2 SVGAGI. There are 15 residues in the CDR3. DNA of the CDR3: TGTGCCAGCAGCCCCGGTGGGTACCCTACAGGGGGCTACACCTTC. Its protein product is CASSPGGYPTGGYTF.

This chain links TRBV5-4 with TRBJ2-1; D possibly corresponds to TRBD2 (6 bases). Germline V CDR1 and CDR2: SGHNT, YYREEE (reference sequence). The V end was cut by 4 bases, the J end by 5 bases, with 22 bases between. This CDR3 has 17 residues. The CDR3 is CASSRYGDGRLNNEQFF. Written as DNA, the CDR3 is TGTGCCAGCAGCAGGTATGGGGACGGGAGATTAAACAATGAGCAGTTCTTC.

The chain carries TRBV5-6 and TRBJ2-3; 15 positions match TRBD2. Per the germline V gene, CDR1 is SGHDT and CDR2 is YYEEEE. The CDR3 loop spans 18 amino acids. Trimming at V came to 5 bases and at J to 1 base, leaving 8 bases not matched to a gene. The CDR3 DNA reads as TGTGCCAGCAGTAGCGCGGGACTAGCGGGGGGCCGCACAGATACGCAGTATTTT. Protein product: CASSSAGLAGGRTDTQYF.

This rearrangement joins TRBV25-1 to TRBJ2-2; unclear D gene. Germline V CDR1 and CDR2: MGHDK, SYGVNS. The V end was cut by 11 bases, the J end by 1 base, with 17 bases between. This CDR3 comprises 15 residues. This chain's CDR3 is CASSVTIWNTGELFF. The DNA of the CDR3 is TGTGCCTCCTCCGTGACAATTTGGAACACCGGGGAGCTGTTTTTT.

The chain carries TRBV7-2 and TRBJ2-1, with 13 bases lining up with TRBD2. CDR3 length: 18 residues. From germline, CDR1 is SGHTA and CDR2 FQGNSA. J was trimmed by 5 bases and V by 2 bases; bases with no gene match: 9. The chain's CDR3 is CASSLRLSGLAGDNEQFF. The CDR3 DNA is TGTGCCAGCAGCTTACGACTAAGCGGACTAGCGGGAGACAATGAGCAGTTCTTC.

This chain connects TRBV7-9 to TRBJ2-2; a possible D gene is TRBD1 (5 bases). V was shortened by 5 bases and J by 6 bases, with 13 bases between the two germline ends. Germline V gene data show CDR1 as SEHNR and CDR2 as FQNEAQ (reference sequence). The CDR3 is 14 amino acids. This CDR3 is CASSPDSTPGELFF. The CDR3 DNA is TGTGCCAGCAGCCCAGACAGTACCCCCGGGGAGCTGTTTTTT.

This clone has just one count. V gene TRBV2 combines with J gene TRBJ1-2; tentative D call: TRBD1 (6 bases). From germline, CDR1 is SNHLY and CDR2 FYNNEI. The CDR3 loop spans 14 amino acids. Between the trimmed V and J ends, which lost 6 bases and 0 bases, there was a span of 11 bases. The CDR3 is CASSQQGSNYGYTF. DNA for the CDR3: TGTGCCAGCAGCCAACAGGGATCTAACTATGGCTACACCTTC.

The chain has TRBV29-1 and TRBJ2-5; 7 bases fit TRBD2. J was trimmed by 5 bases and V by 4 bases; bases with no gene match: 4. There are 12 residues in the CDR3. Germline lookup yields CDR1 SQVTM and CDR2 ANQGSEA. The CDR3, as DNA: TGCAGCGTTGTGGCCGGGGGGGAGACCCAGTACTTC. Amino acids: CSVVAGGETQYF.

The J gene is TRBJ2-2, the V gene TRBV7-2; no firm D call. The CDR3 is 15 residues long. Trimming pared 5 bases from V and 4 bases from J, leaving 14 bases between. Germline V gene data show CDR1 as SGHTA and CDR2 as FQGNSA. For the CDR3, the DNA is TGTGCCAGCAGCCCTGTGACTGGAAGCACCGGGGAGCTGTTTTTT. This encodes CASSPVTGSTGELFF. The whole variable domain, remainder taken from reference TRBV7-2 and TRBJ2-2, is GAGVSQSPSNKVTEKGKDVELRCDPISGHTALYWYRQSLGQGLEFLIYFQGNSAPDKSGLPSDRFSAERTGGSVSTLTIQRTQQEDSAVYLCASSPVTGSTGELFFGEGSRLTVL.

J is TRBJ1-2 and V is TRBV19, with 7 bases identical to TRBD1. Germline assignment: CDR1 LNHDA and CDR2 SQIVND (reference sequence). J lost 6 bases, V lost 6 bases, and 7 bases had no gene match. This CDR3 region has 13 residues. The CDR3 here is CASSPDRPHGYTF. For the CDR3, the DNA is TGTGCCAGTAGCCCGGACAGGCCTCATGGCTACACCTTC.

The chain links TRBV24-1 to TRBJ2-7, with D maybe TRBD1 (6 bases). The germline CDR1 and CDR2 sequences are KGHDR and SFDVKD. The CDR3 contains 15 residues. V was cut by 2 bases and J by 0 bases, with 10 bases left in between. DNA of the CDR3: TGTGCCACCAGTGATTCAAGGGGGAACTCCTACGAGCAGTACTTC. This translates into CATSDSRGNSYEQYF.